The clone carrying this T cell receptor beta chain was recorded a few times. Its antigen is undetermined. There are 13 residues in the CDR3. V lost 3 bases and J 5 bases, leaving 10 bases between the germline ends. The data were produced by immunoSEQ multiplex PCR, yet TCRdb's version contains in-frame clones alone and is incomplete. The repertoire includes around 140,000 clones, approximately 93% of them detected once, and about 12% sits in the top ten. This sample is drawn from a study of T cell responses to AZD1222 COVID-19 vaccine. Study results and caveats: Spike-wide coverage was observed for vaccine-associated CD4 TCRs, with dominant responses at 160-218 and 743-854. Only six or seven AZD1222 recipients tested seropositive at baseline. Repertoire sampling happened only post peak T cell response. Donor demographics were predominantly white British with a female majority; clonal diversity may be underestimated.

The sample consisted of peripheral blood, taken after recovery from COVID-19. The J gene is TRBJ2-5, the V gene TRBV12-3 or TRBV12-4; D is ambiguous. This receptor was identified in an adult who had recovered from COVID-19. The CDR3 loop reads CASSFGGVETQYF. The CDR3 DNA sequence: TGTGCCAGCAGTTTCGGTGGGGTTGAGACCCAGTACTTC.